What follows are 19 T cell receptor beta chains derived from one specimen sequenced in a study of tumor and adjacent non-tumor tissue in lung cancer. Three rounds of nested PCR, following a modified ARM-PCR protocol, produced the TCRbeta library. TCRdb ran MiXCR on the multiplex PCR reads and lists one entry per CDR3 protein. The repertoire holds over 60,000 distinct CDR3 sequences, with approximately 79% as singletons. RNA was extracted from bulk tissue without any cell sorting. Specimen: lung tumor tissue. The receptors were gathered from a woman aged 50 to 60 with non-small cell lung cancer.

A remark on this clonotype: Mismatch with germline at one junction end may stem from a read error. The chain couples TRBV20-1 to TRBJ2-7; D perhaps matches TRBD2 (5 bases). This CDR3 is built from 13 residues. CDR1 DFQATT and CDR2 SNEGSKA come from the germline V gene (reference sequence). CDR3 nucleotides: TGCAATGCTAGAGATCGGACGGGATACGAGCAGTACTTC. Protein: CNARDRTGYEQYF.

As for this clonotype: One end of the junction fails to match germline, which may point to a read error. The gene calls are TRBV11-1 and TRBJ2-1; D remains unclear. The V gene's germline CDR1 is SGHAT and CDR2 FQDESV (reference sequence). This CDR3 contains 13 residues. This CDR3 is CVSNLPPLDEQFF. The CDR3 DNA sequence: TGTGTCAGCAATTTACCTCCGCTGGATGAGCAGTTCTTC.

This chain uses TRBV20-1 with TRBJ2-5; 7 positions agree with TRBD2. The CDR3 length is 13 residues. Germline V CDR1 and CDR2: DFQATT, SNEGSKA (reference sequence). CDR3 loop: CRAGATGGATQYF. The CDR3 DNA sequence: TGCAGGGCCGGGGCGACGGGGGGAGCGACCCAGTACTTC.

The genes are TRBV11-3 and TRBJ2-1; tentative D call: TRBD2 (6 bases). Germline CDR1 SGHNT, CDR2 YENEEA. Trimming took off 6 bases at V and 3 bases at J, with 18 bases between the two ends. CDR3 length: 16 residues. Here the CDR3 DNA reads TGTGCCAGCAGTTCCCGGAACGGGAGTTTCTACAATGAGCAGTTCTTC. Translating gives CASSSRNGSFYNEQFF.

Turning to this clonotype: A read error may account for a junction end that differs from germline. The V and J genes are TRBV4-1 and TRBJ2-2, with D perhaps matching TRBD1 or TRBD2 (5 bases each). Germline loops: CDR1 MGHRA, CDR2 YSYEKL. The CDR3 runs to 16 residues. The CDR3 reads CASSQVTRFRTRELFF. The CDR3 bases are TGCGCCAGCAGCCAAGTTACTCGATTTCGCACCAGGGAGTTGTTTTTT.

Points on this clonotype: An end of the junction differs from the germline gene, which may be a read error. This chain uses TRBV10-3 with TRBJ2-1; 10 bases are shared with TRBD2. Germline V gives CDR1 ENHRY, CDR2 SYGVKD. The CDR3 has 18 amino acids. This chain's CDR3 is CVISERLAGVSSYNEHSF. CDR3 nucleotide sequence: TGTGTCATCAGTGAGAGGCTAGCGGGAGTAAGCTCCTACAATGAGCACTCCTTC.

By its share, this clonotype is medium-sized. This chain links TRBV28 with TRBJ2-1; 8 bases are a match to TRBD2. With 4 bases clipped from V and 4 bases from J, the junction kept 6 bases outside the gene matches. Germline CDR1 and CDR2: MDHEN and SYDVKM. This CDR3 spans 15 amino acids. The CDR3 coding sequence is TGTGCCAGCAGTTCACCGGGAGGGACTTACAATGAGCAGTTCTTC. It translates to CASSSPGGTYNEQFF.

This chain links TRBV5-5 with TRBJ2-6; no reliable D call. Trimming stripped 4 bases from V and 0 bases from J, with 14 bases between. This CDR3 has 17 residues. Germline CDR1 reads SGHKS; CDR2 reads YYEKEE (reference sequence). The DNA of the CDR3 is TGTGCCAGCAGCATGGTTGGATGGAGCTCTGGGGCCAACGTCCTGACTTTC. This sequence encodes CASSMVGWSSGANVLTF.

This clonotype is a singleton in its sample. One end of the junction varies from germline; a read error may be responsible. The chain links TRBV20-1 to TRBJ2-1, with D maybe TRBD2 (6 bases). The germline V gene encodes CDR1 DFQATT and CDR2 SNEGSKA (reference sequence). The CDR3 contains 14 residues. This CDR3 reads CSAQTRNAYNEQLF. The CDR3 nucleotides read TGCAGTGCCCAGACTAGGAATGCCTACAATGAGCAGTTATTC.

Worth noting for this clonotype: Germline and junction disagree at one end, which may indicate a read error. The V gene is TRBV11-2, the J gene TRBJ2-1; tentatively, D is TRBD2 (6 bases). CDR1 is SGHAT and CDR2 is FQNNGV in the germline V gene. This CDR3 contains 17 residues. The CDR3 DNA is TGTGCCAGCACCCCAGATGACGGGGGAAGCTCCTACAATGAGCAGCTCTTC. It encodes CASTPDDGGSSYNEQLF.

The chain employs TRBV12-3 or TRBV12-4 and TRBJ2-7; D might be TRBD1 (5 bases). This CDR3 spans 15 amino acids. For the CDR3, the DNA is TGTGTCGGCAGTCCCGTCCAGGGTCAGGGCTACGAGCAGTACTTC. This translates into CVGSPVQGQGYEQYF.

Remarks on this clonotype: The junction departs from germline at one end; a sequencing error may be responsible. This chain connects TRBV20-1 to TRBJ1-6, with D possibly TRBD1 on 5 matching bases. The length of the CDR3 is 20 residues. Per the germline V gene, CDR1 is DFQATT and CDR2 is SNEGSKA (reference sequence). As DNA, the CDR3 is TGCAGTGCTCGACGGATTGGGATGGTGTCTCGGGCGGAGCAGGGATCACCCCTCCACTTC. Translating gives CSARRIGMVSRAEQGSPLHF.

This clonotype was recorded a few times. At one of its ends the junction is not consistent with the germline gene, which may arise from a read error. The chain carries TRBV6-2 or TRBV6-3 and TRBJ2-5, with a tentative D call TRBD2 (6 bases). Germline loops: CDR1 MNHEY, CDR2 SVGEGT. This CDR3 has 15 residues. The CDR3 sequence is CANSYGTGSEETQYF. The CDR3 DNA reads TGTGCCAACAGTTATGGTACCGGGAGCGAAGAGACCCAGTACTTC.

This clonotype is labeled as medium-sized. The chain recombines TRBV6-2 or TRBV6-3 with TRBJ2-4, with 7 bases that match TRBD2. This CDR3 is 13 amino acids long. J was trimmed by 3 bases and V by 6 bases; bases with no gene match: 2. CDR1 MNHEY and CDR2 SVGEGT come from the germline V gene. This CDR3 is CASRTGGKNIQYF. In nucleotides, the CDR3 is TGTGCCAGCAGGACGGGAGGCAAAAACATTCAGTACTTC.

This clonotype is classed as large (0.1 to 1%). The V call is TRBV11-2, the J call TRBJ2-2; no clear D gene. This CDR3 is 14 amino acids long. The V end lost 0 bases, the J end lost 7 bases, and 9 bases lay between the germline ends. CDR1 and CDR2 (germline): SGHAT, FQNNGV. The CDR3 protein is CASSLEQLGGELFF. In nucleotides, the CDR3 is TGTGCCAGCAGCTTAGAACAATTAGGCGGGGAGCTGTTTTTT.

As for this clonotype: One end of the junction does not line up with germline, which may come from a read error. The chain's CDR3 is CSAIIRDRGYNEQFF. Here the CDR3 DNA reads TGTAGTGCTATAATTAGGGACAGGGGCTACAATGAGCAGTTCTTC. V is TRBV20-1 and J is TRBJ2-1; 10 positions match TRBD1. The CDR3 totals 15 residues. In germline, CDR1 is DFQATT, CDR2 SNEGSKA (reference sequence).

Only a few counts were recorded for this clonotype. A much larger clone differs by one base, so this may be a read error. The V gene is TRBV14, the J gene TRBJ2-3; D is possibly TRBD2 (5 bases). CDR1 is SGHDN and CDR2 is FVKESK in the germline V gene. The CDR3 spans 13 residues. The CDR3 DNA sequence: TGTGCCAGCAGCCAAGATCTACGGGATATGCAGTATTTT. Residues: CASSQDLRDMQYF.

As concerns this clonotype: The junction and the germline gene differ at one end; a read error may be behind it. The chain is built from TRBV12-3 or TRBV12-4 and TRBJ1-1; D gene unclear. The CDR3 contains 15 residues. This CDR3 reads CTSSGELLPNTEAFF. CDR3 DNA: TGTACCAGCAGCGGGGAGTTGCTGCCGAACACTGAAGCTTTCTTT.

The sample holds a few counts of this clonotype. An end of the junction does not agree with germline; a read error may underlie this. The rearrangement links TRBV6-1 to TRBJ2-2, with a tentative D call TRBD2 (6 bases). This CDR3 has 14 residues. The V gene's germline CDR1 is MNHNS and CDR2 SASEGT. The CDR3 here is CASRRDGHTGGLFF. CDR3 bases: TGTGCTAGCAGGCGGGACGGGCACACCGGGGGGCTGTTTTTT.